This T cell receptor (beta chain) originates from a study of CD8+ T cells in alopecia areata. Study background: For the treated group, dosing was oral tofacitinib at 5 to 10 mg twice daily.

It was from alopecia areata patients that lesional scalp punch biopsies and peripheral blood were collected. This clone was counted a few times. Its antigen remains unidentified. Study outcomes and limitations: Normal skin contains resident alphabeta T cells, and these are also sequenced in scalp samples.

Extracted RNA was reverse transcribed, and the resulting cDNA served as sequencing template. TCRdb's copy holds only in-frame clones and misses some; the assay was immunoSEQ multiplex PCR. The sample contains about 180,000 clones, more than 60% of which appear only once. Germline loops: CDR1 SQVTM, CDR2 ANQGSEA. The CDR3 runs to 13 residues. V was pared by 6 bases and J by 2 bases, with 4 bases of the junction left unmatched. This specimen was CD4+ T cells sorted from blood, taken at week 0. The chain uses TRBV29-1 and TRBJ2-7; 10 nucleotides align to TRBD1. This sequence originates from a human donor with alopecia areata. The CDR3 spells CSVGQGVTYEQYF. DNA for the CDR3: TGCAGCGTAGGACAGGGGGTTACCTACGAGCAGTACTTC.